What follows are 27 T cell receptor beta chains derived from one specimen sequenced in a study of shared clonotypes between healthy human individuals. Generated by immunoSEQ multiplex PCR, the TCRdb table keeps only in-frame clones and is missing some. The data show fewer than 3 million clones, with around 93% seen just once and 0.37% held by the top ten. Material: naive CD4+ T cells from PBMCs. Specified subset: CD45RA+ positively selected. Receptors were obtained from a man aged 18 to 30 in good health. Some clones in this sample may be carry-over from other donors' samples.

This chain uses TRBV6-5 with TRBJ2-7, with a tentative D call TRBD1 (5 bases). The V gene's germline CDR1 is MNHEY and CDR2 SVGAGI. The V and J ends lost 7 bases and 5 bases respectively, with 12 bases between them. The CDR3 has 12 amino acids. CDR3 amino acids: CASTAGHNEQYF. The CDR3 DNA sequence: TGTGCCAGCACTGCAGGGCACAACGAGCAGTACTTC.

A word on this clone: One junction end disagrees with the germline gene, perhaps due to a read error. The chain joins TRBV7-2 to TRBJ2-5; possible D gene TRBD1, 5 bases. Germline V CDR1 and CDR2: SGHTA, FQGNSA. The CDR3 extends over 11 amino acids. This CDR3 is CASSFGASVNF. CDR3 sequence (DNA): TGTGCCAGCAGCTTTGGGGCCTCCGTAAACTTC.

The V and J genes are TRBV7-3 and TRBJ2-1, with 9 bases lining up with TRBD2. The CDR3 length is 15 residues. CDR1 SGHTA and CDR2 FQGTGA come from the germline V gene. Trimming at V came to 5 bases and at J to 4 bases, leaving 6 bases not matched to a gene. The CDR3 spells CASSVLAGVYNEQFF. CDR3 DNA sequence: TGTGCCAGCAGCGTATTAGCGGGAGTATACAATGAGCAGTTCTTC.

The rearrangement uses TRBV5-1 and TRBJ1-1; TRBD1 matches at 8 bases. V lost 4 bases to trimming and J lost 3 bases; unmatched junction nucleotides: 14. The CDR3 covers 17 residues. Germline V gene data show CDR1 as SGHRS and CDR2 as YFSETQ. CDR3 in DNA: TGCGCCAGCAGCCGTTTCCAGGGGGCGAGGGCACACACTGAAGCTTTCTTT. It is translated as CASSRFQGARAHTEAFF.

This chain uses TRBV11-3 with TRBJ2-3, with 14 bases that match TRBD2. V lost 5 bases to trimming and J lost 6 bases; unmatched junction nucleotides: 10. The CDR3 spans 17 residues. Germline V gene data show CDR1 as SGHNT and CDR2 as YENEEA. CDR3 region: CASSVTGTSGSIDTQYF. DNA for the CDR3: TGTGCCAGCAGCGTCACCGGGACTAGCGGGAGTATTGATACGCAGTATTTT.

The chain links TRBV6-6 to TRBJ2-1; no reliable D call. This CDR3 comprises 13 residues. The germline V and J ends were trimmed by 9 bases and 6 bases, with 15 bases remaining between them. Germline CDR1 is MNHNY and CDR2 is SVGAGI (reference sequence). CDR3: CASSKLVSNEQFF. Here the CDR3 DNA reads TGTGCCAGTTCTAAGTTGGTTTCCAATGAGCAGTTCTTC.

This sequence joins TRBV7-3 and TRBJ2-1, with D possibly matching TRBD2 (5 bases). Germline assignment: CDR1 SGHTA and CDR2 FQGTGA. This CDR3 region has 16 residues. V was pared by 5 bases and J by 3 bases, with 17 bases between. CDR3 amino acids: CASSDRGSRGYNEQFF. The DNA for the CDR3 is TGTGCCAGCAGCGACCGGGGTAGCCGGGGCTACAATGAGCAGTTCTTC.

This rearrangement joins TRBV7-2 to TRBJ2-7; possibly TRBD2 for D (5 bases). Germline values: CDR1 SGHTA, CDR2 FQGNSA. The CDR3 runs 16 residues. Trimming cost V 3 bases and J 0 bases, with 15 bases left between them. CDR3 coding DNA: TGTGCCAGCAGCTTGTCCCCGGGGATTATCTCCTACGAGCAGTACTTC. Its translation is CASSLSPGIISYEQYF.

The chain carries TRBV21-1 and TRBJ1-1; TRBD1, as called in the table, went unchecked against the DNA. TRBV21-1 is designated a pseudogene. This CDR3 has 18 residues. The CDR3 is CASKFSMRLTGGGTEAFF. The CDR3 DNA follows: TGTGCCAGCAAGTTCTCAATGAGACTAACAGGGGGCGGAACTGAAGCTTTCTTT.

The chain combines TRBV30 with TRBJ1-4; 12 bases are shared with TRBD1. This CDR3 region has 16 residues. V lost 5 bases to trimming and J lost 6 bases; unmatched junction nucleotides: 10. Germline CDR1 reads GTSNPN; CDR2 reads SVGIG (reference sequence). The CDR3 bases are TGTGCCTGGCGTAGGGGACAGGGGGCGCGGGATGAAAAACTGTTTTTT. Its translation is CAWRRGQGARDEKLFF.

In its sample, this clone was seen once. The chain carries TRBV5-1 and TRBJ2-7; 8 bases align to TRBD1. The CDR3 spans 16 residues. V lost 0 bases to trimming and J lost 0 bases; unmatched junction nucleotides: 5. Per germline, CDR1 SGHRS and CDR2 YFSETQ. The CDR3 here is CASSLATGQASYEQYF. In DNA, the CDR3 is TGCGCCAGCAGCTTGGCAACGGGACAGGCCTCCTACGAGCAGTACTTC.

The rearrangement joins TRBV9 to TRBJ2-1, with D perhaps matching TRBD1 or TRBD2 (5 bases each). The length of the CDR3 is 15 residues. The germline V gene encodes CDR1 SGDLS and CDR2 YYNGEE. Trimming pared 7 bases from V and 5 bases from J, leaving 19 bases between. CDR3 sequence (DNA): TGTGCCAGCGAGGGGTCGAAGCCGGGCCACAATGAGCAGTTCTTC. Translating gives CASEGSKPGHNEQFF.

The rearrangement uses TRBV7-9 and TRBJ1-3; no clear D. The germline V and J ends were trimmed by 2 bases and 10 bases, with 9 bases remaining between them. The germline CDR1 and CDR2 sequences are SEHNR and FQNEAQ (reference sequence). CDR3 length: 12 amino acids. The CDR3: CASSLQYLTIYF. CDR3 coding DNA: TGTGCCAGCAGCTTACAATACCTAACCATATATTTT. Together with reference TRBV7-9 and TRBJ1-3, the CDR3 gives the full variable domain: DTGVSQNPRHKITKRGQNVTFRCDPISEHNRLYWYRQTLGQGPEFLTYFQNEAQLEKSRLLSDRFSAERPKGSFSTLEIQRTEQGDSAMYLCASSLQYLTIYFGEGSWLTVV.

In this sample, this clone turned up once. The rearrangement links TRBV28 to TRBJ2-4; D might be TRBD2 (6 bases). Germline V gene data show CDR1 as MDHEN and CDR2 as SYDVKM. The V and J ends lost 6 bases and 3 bases respectively, with 15 bases between them. The CDR3 is made up of 15 amino acids. CDR3 bases: TGTGCCAGCAGCCGACGGAGCGGGTTCAAAAACATTCAGTACTTC. Translation gives CASSRRSGFKNIQYF.

V and J are TRBV30 and TRBJ2-7; no clear D. Germline assignment: CDR1 GTSNPN and CDR2 SVGIG (reference sequence). The V and J ends lost 2 bases and 0 bases respectively, with 14 bases between them. This CDR3 spans 15 amino acids. This chain's CDR3 is CAWSTLGLSSYEQYF. In DNA form, the CDR3 reads TGTGCCTGGAGTACACTTGGGCTGAGCTCCTACGAGCAGTACTTC.

About this clone itself: This CDR3 is also generated by other DNA sequences in the sample. J is TRBJ1-2 and V is TRBV5-6; D is perhaps TRBD1 (5 bases). The CDR3 covers 13 residues. V was cut by 4 bases and J by 4 bases, with 11 bases left in between. Germline V CDR1 and CDR2: SGHDT, YYEEEE. The CDR3 here is CASSLGRFYGYTF. In DNA form, the CDR3 reads TGTGCCAGCAGCCTGGGACGGTTCTATGGCTACACCTTC. Together with reference TRBV5-6 and TRBJ1-2, the CDR3 gives the full variable domain: DAGVTQSPTHLIKTRGQQVTLRCSPKSGHDTVSWYQQALGQGPQFIFQYYEEEERQRGNFPDRFSGHQFPNYSSELNVNALLLGDSALYLCASSLGRFYGYTFGSGTRLTVV.

The chain uses TRBV6-5 and TRBJ2-5; D is uncertain. V shed 6 bases and J shed 2 bases, with 7 bases lying between them. Germline V gene data show CDR1 as MNHEY and CDR2 as SVGAGI. The CDR3 has 12 amino acids. The CDR3 DNA is TGTGCCAGCAGGGGCGGTCAAGAGACCCAGTACTTC. Its translation is CASRGGQETQYF.

CDR3: CASSGTSGAQETQYF. In nucleotides, the CDR3 is TGTGCCAGCAGTGGGACTAGCGGGGCCCAAGAGACCCAGTACTTC. V usage is TRBV2 and J usage is TRBJ2-5, with 12 positions matching TRBD2. The CDR3 has 15 residues. With 4 bases clipped from V and 1 base from J, the junction kept 1 base outside the gene matches. The V gene's germline CDR1 is SNHLY and CDR2 FYNNEI.

V is TRBV6-1 and J is TRBJ2-3; D is uncertain. V was pared by 6 bases and J by 3 bases, with 13 bases between. CDR1 and CDR2 from the germline V gene are MNHNS and SASEGT. CDR3 length: 14 amino acids. The DNA for the CDR3 is TGTGCCAGCAGCTTCGAAACATCGACAGATACGCAGTATTTT. Translation gives CASSFETSTDTQYF.

The chain couples TRBV4-1 to TRBJ2-5; D is uncertain. CDR1 and CDR2 (germline): MGHRA, YSYEKL. V lost 1 base and J 4 bases, leaving 7 bases between the germline ends. The CDR3 sequence is 13 residues long. The CDR3 loop reads CASSQAPLETQYF. The CDR3, as DNA: TGCGCCAGCAGCCAAGCCCCCCTAGAGACCCAGTACTTC.

This sequence joins TRBV4-3 and TRBJ1-5, with D maybe TRBD1 (5 bases). Germline loops: CDR1 LGHNA, CDR2 YSLEER. The V gene lost 8 bases and the J gene lost 6 bases, with 20 bases spanning the gap. The CDR3 consists of 15 residues. CDR3 amino acids: CASQMRRNGGQPQHF. The CDR3 DNA sequence: TGCGCCAGCCAAATGAGGCGAAACGGGGGTCAGCCCCAGCATTTT.

The CDR3, as DNA: TGTGCCAGCATTAGACGACTACGGCAGCGGTACCAAGAGACCCAGTACTTC. Translation gives CASIRRLRQRYQETQYF. The chain joins TRBV2 to TRBJ2-5, with D perhaps TRBD2 (5 bases). The CDR3 runs to 17 residues. Between the trimmed V and J ends, which lost 7 bases and 0 bases, there was a span of 21 bases. Germline V gene lookup returns CDR1 SNHLY and CDR2 FYNNEI.

This chain connects TRBV18 to TRBJ2-1; a possible D gene is TRBD2 (6 bases). Germline V gene lookup returns CDR1 KGHSH and CDR2 LQKENI. V was trimmed by 3 bases and J by 8 bases, leaving 17 bases between them. This CDR3 has 15 amino acids. The CDR3 sequence: CASSPRDSGSDEQFF. DNA of the CDR3: TGTGCCAGCTCACCCCGGGACTCGGGATCCGATGAGCAGTTCTTC.

As concerns this clone: The same CDR3 arises from other DNA sequences in this sample as well. CDR3 in amino acids: CASSGPNTEAFF. The CDR3 DNA sequence: TGTGCCAGCAGTGGCCCGAACACTGAAGCTTTCTTT. This chain uses TRBV6-1 with TRBJ1-1; D uncertain. V was trimmed by 4 bases and J by 1 base, leaving 4 bases between them. The CDR3 is 12 residues long. The germline V gene encodes CDR1 MNHNS and CDR2 SASEGT.

This chain joins TRBV5-6 and TRBJ2-7; D gene unclear. The ends were cut back, 4 bases at V and 2 bases at J, with 10 bases in the middle. Germline CDR1 SGHDT, CDR2 YYEEEE. The length of the CDR3 is 13 residues. CDR3 coding DNA: TGTGCCAGCAGCCGGTCGGGTCCCTACGAGCAGTACTTC. It translates to CASSRSGPYEQYF.

This chain joins TRBV9 and TRBJ2-3; 9 bases match TRBD2. The CDR3 runs to 16 residues. Germline V CDR1 and CDR2: SGDLS, YYNGEE. Losses at the gene ends were 3 bases for V and 2 bases for J; bases not matched to a gene: 7. CDR3 protein: CASSDGTSSNTDTQYF. CDR3 sequence (DNA): TGTGCCAGCAGCGACGGGACTAGCTCAAACACAGATACGCAGTATTTT.

V usage is TRBV29-1 and J usage is TRBJ2-7; the D gene is possibly TRBD1 (5 bases). The V gene lost 4 bases and the J gene lost 0 bases, with 13 bases spanning the gap. The CDR3 sequence is 14 residues long. Germline V gene lookup returns CDR1 SQVTM and CDR2 ANQGSEA. The CDR3 sequence: CSVGSSTDSYEQYF. The CDR3 coding sequence is TGCAGCGTTGGGTCCTCGACAGACTCCTACGAGCAGTACTTC.